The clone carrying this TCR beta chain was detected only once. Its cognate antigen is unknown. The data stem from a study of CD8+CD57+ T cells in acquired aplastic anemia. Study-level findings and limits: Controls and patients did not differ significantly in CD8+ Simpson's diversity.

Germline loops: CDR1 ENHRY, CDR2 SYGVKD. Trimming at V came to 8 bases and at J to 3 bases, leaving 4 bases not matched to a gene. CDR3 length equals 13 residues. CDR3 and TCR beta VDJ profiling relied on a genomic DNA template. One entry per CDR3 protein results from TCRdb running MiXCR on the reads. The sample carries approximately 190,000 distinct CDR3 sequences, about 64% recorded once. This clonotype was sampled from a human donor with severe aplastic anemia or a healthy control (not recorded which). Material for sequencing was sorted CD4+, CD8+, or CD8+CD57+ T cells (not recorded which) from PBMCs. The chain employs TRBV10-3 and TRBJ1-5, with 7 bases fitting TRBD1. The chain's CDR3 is CAIVGQLNQPQHF. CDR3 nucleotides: TGTGCCATCGTGGGACAGCTCAATCAGCCCCAGCATTTT.